The 18 T cell receptor beta chains listed next were all sequenced from one sample in a study of blood T cell repertoires in COVID-19. Data came from immunoSEQ multiplex PCR; TCRdb stores just in-frame clones and leaves some out. The sample consists of around 220,000 clones, around 91% of them appearing once. Material for sequencing was PBMCs or T cells enriched from blood (not recorded which). Receptor source: a young man who had been exposed to COVID-19.

This clone was recorded only once. The chain recombines TRBV9 with TRBJ1-6, with D possibly matching TRBD1 (6 bases). This CDR3 is 15 amino acids long. V was clipped by 5 bases and J by 9 bases, with 18 bases between them. Germline V gene data show CDR1 as SGDLS and CDR2 as YYNGEE. The CDR3 sequence is CASSDDQGLTSPLHF. The CDR3 nucleotides are TGTGCCAGCAGTGACGACCAGGGGCTCACTTCACCCCTCCACTTT.

The gene calls are TRBV3-1 (or the pseudogene TRBV3-2) and TRBJ1-5; D may be TRBD1 (5 bases). This CDR3 is built from 15 residues. V was pared by 0 bases and J by 4 bases, with 10 bases between. Germline V gene data show CDR1 as LGHDT and CDR2 as YNNKEL (reference sequence). In DNA form, the CDR3 reads TGTGCCAGCAGCCAAGATCCAAGGGGTAATCAGCCCCAGCATTTT. It translates to CASSQDPRGNQPQHF.

This chain uses TRBV13 with TRBJ2-1, with D possibly being TRBD2 (6 bases). Trimming took 7 bases from V and 3 from J, leaving 13 bases between them. The CDR3 runs to 14 residues. The germline CDR1 and CDR2 sequences are PRHDT and FYEKMQ (reference sequence). The CDR3 sequence is CASNWGDVYNEQFF. Written as DNA, the CDR3 is TGTGCCAGCAATTGGGGGGATGTCTACAATGAGCAGTTCTTC.

The CDR3 sequence is CASSRGASPNSPLHF. The CDR3 DNA reads as TGTGCCAGCAGCCGCGGGGCCAGCCCTAATTCACCCCTCCACTTT. This chain joins TRBV7-6 and TRBJ1-6, with D perhaps matching TRBD1 (5 bases). Trimming stripped 5 bases from V and 6 bases from J, with 14 bases between. Germline CDR1 is SGHVS and CDR2 is FNYEAQ. CDR3 length: 15 residues.

The chain uses TRBV10-1 and TRBJ1-5; possible D gene TRBD1, 5 bases. V was trimmed by 0 bases and J by 5 bases, leaving 8 bases between them. The CDR3 consists of 14 residues. CDR1 and CDR2 from the germline V gene are WNHNN and SYGVQD (reference sequence). CDR3 bases: TGCGCCAGCAGTGAGTCATCCAGGGATCAGCCCCAGCATTTT. This codes for CASSESSRDQPQHF.

The chain combines TRBV10-3 with TRBJ2-1; D may be TRBD2 (6 bases). This CDR3 is built from 14 residues. Deletions cut 10 bases from V and 5 bases from J, with 18 bases between. Germline CDR1 ENHRY, CDR2 SYGVKD. Here the CDR3 DNA reads TGTGCCACCCATCCAAACTGGGAGGACAATGAGCAGTTCTTC. Translated, it gives CATHPNWEDNEQFF.

A word on this clone: Germline and junction disagree at one end, which may indicate a read error. The genes are TRBV5-5 and TRBJ2-7; D is possibly TRBD2 (5 bases). The germline V gene encodes CDR1 SGHKS and CDR2 YYEKEE (reference sequence). The CDR3 is 16 amino acids. The DNA for the CDR3 is TGTGCCAGCAGCCCCCGGCGTATCGGGGTCTCCAACGAGCAGTACTTC. Translated: CASSPRRIGVSNEQYF.

V and J are TRBV27 and TRBJ2-4, with 10 bases identical to TRBD2. The CDR3 length is 16 residues. Germline assignment: CDR1 MNHEY and CDR2 SMNVEV (reference sequence). V trimming: 5 bases; J trimming: 1 base; junction bases outside the gene matches: 5. The CDR3 spells CASSESSGGAKNIQYF. The CDR3 bases are TGTGCCAGCAGTGAATCTAGCGGGGGCGCCAAAAACATTCAGTACTTC.

J is TRBJ2-5 and V is TRBV2; D is unresolved. CDR1 is SNHLY, CDR2 FYNNEI, per germline. The CDR3 has 10 amino acids. Between the trimmed V and J ends, which lost 7 bases and 5 bases, there was a span of 5 bases. The CDR3 region is CASTVETQYF. The CDR3 DNA is TGTGCCAGCACGGTTGAGACCCAGTACTTC. Looking up the rest from reference TRBV2 and TRBJ2-5 gives the full variable domain: EPEVTQTPSHQVTQMGQEVILRCVPISNHLYFYWYRQILGQKVEFLVSFYNNEISEKSEIFDDQFSVERPDGSNFTLKIRSTKLEDSAMYFCASTVETQYFGPGTRLLVL.

CDR3 coding DNA: TGTGCCAGCAGCCCACTTGGGGGGGACACCGGGGAGCTGTTTTTT. The encoded protein is CASSPLGGDTGELFF. The chain has TRBV4-2 and TRBJ2-2; 7 positions agree with TRBD2. V shed 4 bases and J 3 bases; nucleotides not matched to a gene: 5. Looked up from germline, CDR1 is LGHNA and CDR2 is YNFKEQ. This CDR3 is built from 15 residues.

The chain joins TRBV19 to TRBJ2-7; possibly TRBD1 for D (6 bases). Between the trimmed V and J ends, which lost 4 bases and 0 bases, there was a span of 10 bases. Germline-derived CDR1 and CDR2 are LNHDA and SQIVND (reference sequence). This CDR3 is 14 amino acids long. The CDR3 sequence: CASSSRDISYEQYF. The CDR3 nucleotides are TGTGCCAGTAGTAGCCGGGACATCTCCTACGAGCAGTACTTC.

The chain is built from TRBV19 and TRBJ1-1, with D maybe TRBD1 (5 bases). The V gene's germline CDR1 is LNHDA and CDR2 SQIVND (reference sequence). The CDR3 is made up of 13 amino acids. Trimming shortened V by 4 bases and J by 8 bases, and 14 bases separated the two germline ends. In DNA form, the CDR3 reads TGTGCCAGTAGTACTGACTCCGGGGGGGAAGCTTTCTTT. Translation gives CASSTDSGGEAFF. Full variable domain (remainder filled in from reference TRBV19 and TRBJ1-1): DGGITQSPKYLFRKEGQNVTLSCEQNLNHDAMYWYRQDPGQGLRLIYYSQIVNDFQKGDIAEGYSVSREKKESFPLTVTSAQKNPTAFYLCASSTDSGGEAFFGQGTRLTVV.

The chain employs TRBV5-6 and TRBJ1-1, with D uncertain. From germline, CDR1 is SGHDT and CDR2 YYEEEE. V lost 2 bases, J lost 6 bases, and 14 bases lay in between. The CDR3 is 14 amino acids. CDR3 in DNA: TGTGCCAGCAGCTTTCGAGGTCATAAGTCTGAAGCTTTCTTT. Protein sequence: CASSFRGHKSEAFF.

This chain joins TRBV5-1 and TRBJ1-1; D call uncertain. The CDR3 extends over 13 amino acids. Germline lookup yields CDR1 SGHRS and CDR2 YFSETQ. Trimming took 6 bases from V and 3 from J, leaving 12 bases between them. CDR3 in amino acids: CASNLPGDTEAFF. The CDR3 coding sequence is TGCGCCAGCAACCTCCCTGGAGACACTGAAGCTTTCTTT. The entire variable domain, with the rest obtained from reference TRBV5-1 and TRBJ1-1, is as follows: KAGVTQTPRYLIKTRGQQVTLSCSPISGHRSVSWYQQTPGQGLQFLFEYFSETQRNKGNFPGRFSGRQFSNSRSEMNVSTLELGDSALYLCASNLPGDTEAFFGQGTRLTVV.

The V and J genes are TRBV4-2 and TRBJ2-6; 7 positions match TRBD1. Germline V gene sequence: CDR1 LGHNA, CDR2 YNFKEQ. The CDR3 runs to 17 residues. The trim removed 0 bases at V and 4 bases at J, leaving 6 bases unmatched. CDR3 sequence (DNA): TGTGCCAGCAGCCAAGATACGACAGGGACCGGGGCCAACGTCCTGACTTTC. It codes for CASSQDTTGTGANVLTF.

V gene TRBV20-1 combines with J gene TRBJ1-2; 10 bases map to TRBD1. The germline V gene encodes CDR1 DFQATT and CDR2 SNEGSKA (reference sequence). With V trimmed by 3 bases and J by 2 bases, 6 bases remained unmatched. This CDR3 contains 15 residues. CDR3 protein: CSASPPGQGNYGYTF. The CDR3 region has the DNA TGCAGTGCTAGTCCTCCGGGACAGGGGAACTATGGCTACACCTTC.

The chain couples TRBV30 to TRBJ1-5, with 9 positions matching TRBD1. Germline loops: CDR1 GTSNPN, CDR2 SVGIG (reference sequence). After removal of 0 bases from V and 6 bases from J, the junction contained 6 bases not matched to a gene. The CDR3 totals 15 residues. This CDR3 is CAWSVTGGVGQPQHF. CDR3 DNA: TGTGCCTGGAGTGTAACAGGGGGCGTGGGTCAGCCCCAGCATTTT.

The chain uses TRBV19 and TRBJ1-2, with 9 bases fitting TRBD1. This CDR3 is built from 13 residues. Germline V CDR1 and CDR2: LNHDA, SQIVND (reference sequence). Trimming took 1 base from V and 6 from J; bases not matched to a gene: 0. CDR3 sequence reads: CASSIGQGDGYTF. In DNA form, the CDR3 reads TGTGCCAGTAGTATAGGACAGGGGGATGGCTACACCTTC.